Shown below are 16 T cell receptor beta chains from a single sample sequenced in a study of post-analysis software for immune sequencing data. Study-wide results and caveats: TRBV5-6, TRBV5-1 and TRBV20-1 were among roughly five TRBV segments more frequent in patients than controls.

Unique-molecular-identifier-tagged TCR beta cDNA libraries were used. TCRdb reprocessed the PCR reads with MiXCR, giving one entry per CDR3 protein. Seen here are more than 350,000 distinct CDR3 sequences, roughly 38% observed once, and the top ten hold under 9%. These receptors have no known antigen. The sequenced material came from blood. Receptors originate from a girl under 10 years old with multiple sclerosis.

This chain's CDR3 is CASTLGTGGRPQHF. The CDR3 region has the DNA TGTGCCAGCACCTTAGGGACAGGAGGGCGGCCCCAGCATTTT. The chain recombines TRBV12-3 or TRBV12-4 with TRBJ1-5; 8 positions match TRBD1. CDR3 length equals 14 residues. The junction had 11 bases not matched to a gene; V was cut back by 7 bases and J by 9 bases.

This clonotype was observed once. The gene calls are TRBV28 and TRBJ2-1; D ambiguous. This CDR3 has 15 residues. Deletions cut 5 bases from V and 6 bases from J, with 17 bases between. Germline values: CDR1 MDHEN, CDR2 SYDVKM. CDR3 loop: CASSLGYILFNEQFF. In nucleotides, the CDR3 is TGTGCCAGCAGTCTAGGCTATATATTGTTCAATGAGCAGTTCTTC.

On this clonotype: The germline gene is not matched at one end of the junction; a read error may be the cause. The V and J genes are TRBV19 and TRBJ1-4; 7 bases are shared with TRBD1. Germline values: CDR1 LNHDA, CDR2 SQIVND (reference sequence). This CDR3 is built from 14 residues. CDR3 residues: CASNPTGANGKLFF. The DNA for the CDR3 is TGTGCCAGTAACCCAACAGGGGCGAATGGAAAACTGTTTTTT.

This chain uses TRBV11-1 with TRBJ1-1; the match to TRBD1 covers 8 bases. Germline CDR1 and CDR2: SGHAT and FQDESV (reference sequence). The CDR3 extends over 15 amino acids. The V and J ends lost 4 bases and 0 bases, in that order; junction bases with no gene match: 4. The CDR3 is CASSSGGPMNTEAFF. The CDR3 region has the DNA TGTGCCAGCAGCTCAGGGGGCCCCATGAACACTGAAGCTTTCTTT.

This clonotype occurred a few times. This rearrangement joins TRBV12-3 or TRBV12-4 to TRBJ2-1; the D is unclear. This CDR3 has 15 residues. Deletions cut 5 bases from V and 0 bases from J, with 11 bases between. For the CDR3, the DNA is TGTGCCAGCAGTCGCACCACCGGCTCCTACAATGAGCAGTTCTTC. Translating it yields CASSRTTGSYNEQFF.

This clonotype was counted a few times. J is TRBJ2-7 and V is TRBV11-2; unclear D gene. V lost 4 bases and J 5 bases, leaving 9 bases between the germline ends. The germline gives CDR1 SGHAT, CDR2 FQNNGV. This CDR3 spans 12 amino acids. DNA for the CDR3: TGTGCCAGCAGCTCGATTAAAAACGAGCAGTACTTC. Its translation: CASSSIKNEQYF. The variable domain in full, completed from reference TRBV11-2 and TRBJ2-7, reads EAGVAQSPRYKIIEKRQSVAFWCNPISGHATLYWYQQILGQGPKLLIQFQNNGVVDDSQLPKDRFSAERLKGVDSTLKIQPAKLEDSAVYLCASSSIKNEQYFGPGTRLTVT.

This clonotype was picked up a small number of times. CDR3 in amino acids: CSVGADRDSKSSYEQYF. In nucleotides, the CDR3 is TGCAGCGTCGGGGCCGACCGGGACAGCAAAAGCTCCTACGAGCAGTACTTC. The genes are TRBV29-1 and TRBJ2-7; TRBD1 matches at 7 bases. Germline CDR1 and CDR2: SQVTM and ANQGSEA. With 6 bases clipped from V and 0 bases from J, the junction kept 17 bases outside the gene matches. The CDR3 length is 17 residues.

This clonotype has only a few counts. The V call is TRBV20-1, the J call TRBJ2-7, with unresolved D. Trimming left V 1 base short and J 3 bases short, with 13 bases between. Germline loops: CDR1 DFQATT, CDR2 SNEGSKA (reference sequence). The CDR3 sequence is 14 residues long. The CDR3 reads CSARVSRPYYEQYF. The CDR3 DNA is TGCAGTGCTAGAGTCTCCCGACCGTACTACGAGCAGTACTTC.

This clonotype was detected a few times. This chain uses TRBV7-6 with TRBJ2-7, with a weak D call TRBD1 (6 bases). Trimming stripped 4 bases from V and 0 bases from J, with 10 bases between. Germline V gene sequence: CDR1 SGHVS, CDR2 FNYEAQ. This CDR3 region has 14 residues. The CDR3 protein is CASSSLGGSYEQYF. CDR3 DNA sequence: TGTGCCAGCAGCTCCTTAGGGGGCTCCTACGAGCAGTACTTC.

This clonotype was detected only a few times. The J gene is TRBJ2-7, the V gene TRBV27, with 9 nucleotides matching TRBD1. CDR1 MNHEY and CDR2 SMNVEV come from the germline V gene (reference sequence). This CDR3 spans 13 amino acids. J lost 3 bases, V lost 6 bases, and 3 bases had no gene match. The CDR3 nucleotides are TGTGCCAGCAGGGGGACAGGGCACTACGAGCAGTACTTC. Translation: CASRGTGHYEQYF.

This clonotype was picked up a small number of times. The chain recombines TRBV6-2 or TRBV6-3 with TRBJ2-1; D might be TRBD1 (5 bases). The V end lost 7 bases, the J end lost 3 bases, and 13 bases lay between the germline ends. CDR1 is MNHEY, CDR2 SVGEGT, per germline. The CDR3 has 14 amino acids. Written as DNA, the CDR3 is TGTGCCAGCATTCGCCCAGGGTTCTACAATGAGCAGTTCTTC. Amino acid sequence: CASIRPGFYNEQFF.

This clonotype occurred a few times. The V gene is TRBV7-9, the J gene TRBJ2-7; possibly TRBD1 or TRBD2 for D (5 bases each). CDR1 and CDR2 from the germline V gene are SEHNR and FQNEAQ (reference sequence). This CDR3 is built from 13 residues. V lost 7 bases and J 3 bases, leaving 13 bases between the germline ends. The DNA of the CDR3 is TGTGCCAGCACCCAGGGACGCATCTACGAGCAGTACTTC. Translation: CASTQGRIYEQYF.

The chain uses TRBV20-1 and TRBJ2-1; TRBD2 aligns across 7 bases. The end of the DNA fits TRBJ2-7 better, so the J call may be wrong. The CDR3 spans 16 residues. CDR1 and CDR2 (germline): DFQATT, SNEGSKA (reference sequence). The CDR3 region has the DNA TGCAGTGCTAGAGATTATGGCGGGAGCTCCTACAATGAGCAGTACTTC. This translates into CSARDYGGSSYNEQYF.

The CDR3 sequence: CASSLTASPGADTQYF. The CDR3 DNA follows: TGTGCCAGCAGCTTAACCGCTTCGCCTGGGGCAGATACGCAGTATTTT. V gene TRBV7-3 combines with J gene TRBJ2-3; no firm D call. V was pared by 0 bases and J by 4 bases, with 14 bases between. This CDR3 region has 16 residues. Germline V gene sequence: CDR1 SGHTA, CDR2 FQGTGA.

This sequence joins TRBV7-9 and TRBJ1-4; 7 positions match TRBD1. Germline loops: CDR1 SEHNR, CDR2 FQNEAQ (reference sequence). V lost 4 bases to trimming and J lost 2 bases; unmatched junction nucleotides: 4. The CDR3 has 15 amino acids. This chain's CDR3 is CASSYLGQTNEKLFF. The CDR3 DNA is TGTGCCAGCAGCTACCTGGGACAGACTAATGAAAAACTGTTTTTT.

The chain has TRBV12-3 or TRBV12-4 and TRBJ2-3; 7 nucleotides match TRBD1. The CDR3 loop spans 13 amino acids. V shed 6 bases, J shed 1 base, and the junction held 1 base outside the gene matches. CDR3: CASRTGGTDTQYF. The CDR3 bases are TGTGCCAGCAGAACAGGGGGCACAGATACGCAGTATTTT.